This is a list of T cell receptor beta chains from one sample in a study of vaccination and CD4 T cells after COVID-19. No antigen is known for these receptors. Using its own MiXCR run on the PCR reads, TCRdb lists one record per CDR3 protein. In the table there are more than 2,000 distinct CDR3 sequences, about a fifth of which are singletons. The sample was CD4+ T cells from blood, cultured in vitro. The receptors come from a human donor in good health. Both conserved end residues are part of each CDR3. The order of the fields is V gene, J gene, CDR3 protein.

v_call: TRBV1
j_call: TRBJ2-1
cdr3_aa: CTSSQRYNEQFF

v_call: TRBV5-4
j_call: TRBJ2-3
cdr3_aa: CASSLWAGGTQYF

v_call: TRBV10-3
j_call: TRBJ1-4
cdr3_aa: CAISESGWTVGKLFF

v_call: TRBV28
j_call: TRBJ1-1
cdr3_aa: CASTAPGARTEAFF

v_call: TRBV20-1
j_call: TRBJ1-1
cdr3_aa: CSARLAGQGGNTEAFF

v_call: TRBV5-4
j_call: TRBJ2-6
cdr3_aa: CASSPRTGEANVLTF

v_call: TRBV5-1
j_call: TRBJ2-7
cdr3_aa: CASSRSGGSYEQYF

v_call: TRBV20-1
j_call: TRBJ2-7
cdr3_aa: CSARGAGARPYEQYF

v_call: TRBV6-2/TRBV6-3
j_call: TRBJ2-7
cdr3_aa: CASSYVRTSELSYEQYF

v_call: TRBV6-1
j_call: TRBJ2-3
cdr3_aa: CASSRTSGMADTQYF

v_call: TRBV20-1
j_call: TRBJ2-1
cdr3_aa: CSAVAGGALDEQFF

v_call: TRBV4-1
j_call: TRBJ2-7
cdr3_aa: CASSQAGGAPYEQYF

v_call: TRBV5-6
j_call: TRBJ2-4
cdr3_aa: CASSRGEPSHIQYF

v_call: TRBV30
j_call: TRBJ2-1
cdr3_aa: CAWSVSGGGEQFF

v_call: TRBV6-1
j_call: TRBJ2-3
cdr3_aa: CASRLVSTDTQYF

v_call: TRBV6-2/TRBV6-3
j_call: TRBJ2-3
cdr3_aa: CASSFIPGQGTDTQYF

v_call: TRBV7-8
j_call: TRBJ2-7
cdr3_aa: CASSLRGQGKSYEQYF

v_call: TRBV2
j_call: TRBJ2-2
cdr3_aa: CASSEDWATGELFF

v_call: TRBV5-1
j_call: TRBJ2-3
cdr3_aa: CASSQDLTSGTDTQYF

v_call: TRBV20-1
j_call: TRBJ2-1
cdr3_aa: CSATYNEQFF

v_call: TRBV6-1
j_call: TRBJ1-1
cdr3_aa: CASSEPRVGVEAFF

v_call: TRBV6-1
j_call: TRBJ2-2
cdr3_aa: CASIRGGDTGELFF

v_call: TRBV2
j_call: TRBJ2-4
cdr3_aa: CASSGGLGLAHKNIQYF

v_call: TRBV10-3
j_call: TRBJ2-7
cdr3_aa: CAISDPHRDSYEQYF

v_call: TRBV9
j_call: TRBJ2-7
cdr3_aa: CASSGDYPSYEQYF

v_call: TRBV5-1
j_call: TRBJ2-3
cdr3_aa: CASSLAQSGRDTQYF

v_call: TRBV11-2
j_call: TRBJ2-3
cdr3_aa: CASSPYTLTEATDTQYF

v_call: TRBV24-1
j_call: TRBJ2-1
cdr3_aa: CATSDPDRGVYNEQFF

v_call: TRBV7-9
j_call: TRBJ1-2
cdr3_aa: CASSLFPGEDYGYTF

v_call: TRBV27
j_call: TRBJ2-3
cdr3_aa: CASSFLIAVEEGTQYF

v_call: TRBV9
j_call: TRBJ2-3
cdr3_aa: CASSRYSGGVTDTQYF

v_call: TRBV28
j_call: TRBJ2-1
cdr3_aa: CASSFAPYNEQFF

v_call: TRBV6-1
j_call: TRBJ2-1
cdr3_aa: CASSELPSYNEQFF

v_call: TRBV6-1
j_call: TRBJ2-3
cdr3_aa: CASRKGDTQYF

v_call: TRBV7-2
j_call: TRBJ2-5
cdr3_aa: CASSLLNRGTQYF

v_call: TRBV7-2
j_call: TRBJ1-2
cdr3_aa: CASSLGAGYGYTF

v_call: TRBV4-2
j_call: TRBJ1-2
cdr3_aa: CASRGNFYGYTF

v_call: TRBV7-7
j_call: TRBJ1-3
cdr3_aa: CASSRSLAFGNTIYF

v_call: TRBV7-8
j_call: TRBJ2-5
cdr3_aa: CASSFYQSQETQYF

v_call: TRBV2
j_call: TRBJ1-2
cdr3_aa: CASSGHSYGYTF

v_call: TRBV7-2
j_call: TRBJ1-2
cdr3_aa: CASSLGPGLGGYTF

v_call: TRBV20-1
j_call: TRBJ2-5
cdr3_aa: CSAVRGGAYQETQYF

v_call: TRBV2
j_call: TRBJ2-5
cdr3_aa: CASTTTGETQYF

v_call: TRBV7-3
j_call: TRBJ2-7
cdr3_aa: CASSLDRGKVHEQYF

v_call: TRBV27
j_call: TRBJ2-3
cdr3_aa: CASRGLAGASTDTQYF

v_call: TRBV11-3
j_call: TRBJ2-2
cdr3_aa: CASSTKTLGLAGWNTGELFF

v_call: TRBV2
j_call: TRBJ2-3
cdr3_aa: CASSDWSSTQYF

v_call: TRBV7-3
j_call: TRBJ2-3
cdr3_aa: CASSLNLAASTDTQYF

v_call: TRBV5-4
j_call: TRBJ1-6
cdr3_aa: CASSSVGQGAGWSPLHF